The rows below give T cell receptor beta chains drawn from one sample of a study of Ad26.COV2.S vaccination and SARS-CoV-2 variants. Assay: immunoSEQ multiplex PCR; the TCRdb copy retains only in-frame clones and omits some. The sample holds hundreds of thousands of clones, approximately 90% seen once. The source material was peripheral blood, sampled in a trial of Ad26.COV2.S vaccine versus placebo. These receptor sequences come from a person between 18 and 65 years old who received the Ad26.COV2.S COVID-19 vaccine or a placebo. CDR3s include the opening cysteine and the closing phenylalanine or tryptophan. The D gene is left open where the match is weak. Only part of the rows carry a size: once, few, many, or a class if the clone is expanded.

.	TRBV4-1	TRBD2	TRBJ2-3	TGCGCCAGCAGCCGGAAGCTAGCGGGGACAACTACGACAGATACGCAGTATTTT	CASSRKLAGTTTTDTQYF
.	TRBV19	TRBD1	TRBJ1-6	TGTGCCAGTAGTACTTACAGGGGTACTTCACCCCTCCACTTT	CASSTYRGTSPLHF
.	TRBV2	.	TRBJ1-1	TGTGCCAGCAACGGTGAAGCTTTCTTT	CASNGEAFF
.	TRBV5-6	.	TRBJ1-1	TGTGCCAGCAGCCGCGGGGGGAACACTGAAGCTTTCTTT	CASSRGGNTEAFF
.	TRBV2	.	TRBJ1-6	TGTGCCAGCAGTGGGGGCGGGAGCTCCTATAATTCACCCCTCCACTTT	CASSGGGSSYNSPLHF
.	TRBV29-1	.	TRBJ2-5	TGCAGCGTTGACCCCAGGGACCAAGAGACCCAGTACTTC	CSVDPRDQETQYF
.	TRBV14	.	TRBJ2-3	TGTGCCAGCAGCCAAGAGCTCTCGGGGGCAGATACGCAGTATTTT	CASSQELSGADTQYF
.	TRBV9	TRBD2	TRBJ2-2	TGTGCCAGCAGCGTAGGGCTAGCGGTAAACACCGGGGAGCTGTTTTTT	CASSVGLAVNTGELFF
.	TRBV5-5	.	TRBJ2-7	TGTGCCAGCAGCTTGTCTCTCAGTAGCGAGCAGTACTTC	CASSLSLSSEQYF
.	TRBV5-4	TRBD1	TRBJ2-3	TGTGCCAGCAGCTTGGATCTCGAGGGGGCGAGGAATGGAGATACGCAGTATTTT	CASSLDLEGARNGDTQYF
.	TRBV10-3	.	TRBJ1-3	TGTGCCACCGGGTCAGGAAACACCATATATTTT	CATGSGNTIYF
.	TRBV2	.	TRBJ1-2	TGTGCCAGCAGCGCGGGGCGGGGTCAGGTGGGCTATGGCTACACCTTC	CASSAGRGQVGYGYTF
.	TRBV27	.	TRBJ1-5	TGTGCCAGCAGTTTTGGGGCCGCTAATCAGCCCCAGCATTTT	CASSFGAANQPQHF
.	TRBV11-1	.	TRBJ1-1	TGTGCCAGCAGCTTATCAAGGGTTACTGAAGCTTTCTTT	CASSLSRVTEAFF
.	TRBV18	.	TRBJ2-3	TGTGCCAGCTCACCTAGAGGCGGGTTCCCTTCCTACACAGATACGCAGTATTTT	CASSPRGGFPSYTDTQYF
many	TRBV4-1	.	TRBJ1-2	TGCGCCAGCAGCCAAGATTTCTCGGGGAGTTATGGCTACACCTTC	CASSQDFSGSYGYTF
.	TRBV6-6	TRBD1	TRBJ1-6	TGTGCCAGCACTAATTCACAGGGGGCCCTCCACTTT	CASTNSQGALHF
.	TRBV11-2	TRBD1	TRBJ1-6	TGTGCCAGCAGCTTAGATTCGGACAGGGGCTCCTATAATTCACCCCTCCACTTT	CASSLDSDRGSYNSPLHF
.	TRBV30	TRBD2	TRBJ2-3	TGTGCCTGGTCCCCGGGACTAGCGGGGAGCACAGATACGCAGTATTTT	CAWSPGLAGSTDTQYF
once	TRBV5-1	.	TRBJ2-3	TGCGCCAGCAGCTCAAGGACCTCTCCAGATACGCAGTATTTT	CASSSRTSPDTQYF
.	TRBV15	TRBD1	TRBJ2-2	TGTGCCACCAGCAGATTGGGGAACAGGGGCTCGAACACCGGGGAGCTGTTTTTT	CATSRLGNRGSNTGELFF
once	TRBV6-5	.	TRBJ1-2	TGTGCCAGCATCAGGGGATCTAACTATGGCTACACCTTC	CASIRGSNYGYTF
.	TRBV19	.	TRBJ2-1	TGTGCCAGTAGTATTCTTTTCTACAGCTCCTACAATGAGCAGTTCTTC	CASSILFYSSYNEQFF
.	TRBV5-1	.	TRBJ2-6	TGCGCCAGCAGCTTGGGACCCAGGGCTGGGGCCAACGTCCTGACTTTC	CASSLGPRAGANVLTF
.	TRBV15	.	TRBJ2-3	TGTGCCACCAGCAGAGATACCGGACGGACTAGCACAGATACGCAGTATTTT	CATSRDTGRTSTDTQYF
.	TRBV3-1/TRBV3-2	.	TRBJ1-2	TGTGCCAGCAGCCAAGCCGGGAACAGGCTCTTCACCTTC	CASSQAGNRLFTF
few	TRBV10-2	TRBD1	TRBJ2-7	TGCGCCAGCGGGACAGGGACTTTGAGCCCCTACGAGCAGTACTTC	CASGTGTLSPYEQYF
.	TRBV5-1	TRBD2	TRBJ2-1	TGCGCCAGCAGTGGGGGGACTAGCGGGGTCGAGCAGTTCTTC	CASSGGTSGVEQFF
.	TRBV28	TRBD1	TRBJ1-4	TGTGCCAGCAGTTTAATAGGGGGCGGCGGGGAAAAACTGTTTTTT	CASSLIGGGGEKLFF
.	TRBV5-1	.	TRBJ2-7	TGCGCCAGCAGCTTAACGGGGGCCTCCTACGAGCAGTACTTC	CASSLTGASYEQYF
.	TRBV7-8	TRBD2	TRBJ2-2	TGTGCCAGCAGCTTATTCGGCGGGGGGGCTCTCACCGGGGAGCTGTTTTTT	CASSLFGGGALTGELFF
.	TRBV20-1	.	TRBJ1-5	TGCAGTGCTAGTTCAGGCGGATATAGCAATCAGCCCCAGCATTTT	CSASSGGYSNQPQHF
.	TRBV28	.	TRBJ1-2	TGTGCCAGCAGTTTATTTTCTAGGGATTCCTCGGGCTATGGCTACACCTTC	CASSLFSRDSSGYGYTF
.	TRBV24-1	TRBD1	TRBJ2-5	TGTGCCACCAGTGCGAGGACAGGGGGCGATCCGGGAAAGGCCCAGTACTTC	CATSARTGGDPGKAQYF
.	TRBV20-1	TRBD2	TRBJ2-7	TGCAGTGCTAGGGGGGGGTACGAGCAGTACTTC	CSARGGYEQYF
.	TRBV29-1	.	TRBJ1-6	TGCAGCGTTGTGGGGGGCGGCTCACCCCTCCACTTT	CSVVGGGSPLHF
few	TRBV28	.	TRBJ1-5	TGTGCCAGCAGTTTAGGGGGAATCAATCAGCCCCAGCATTTT	CASSLGGINQPQHF
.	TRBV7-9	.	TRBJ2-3	TGTGCCAGCAGCTTAGTTCGACAGCCTGGGCAGTATTTT	CASSLVRQPGQYF
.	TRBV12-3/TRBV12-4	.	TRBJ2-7	TGTGCCAGCAGTCTACTAGTTTCCGAGCAGTACTTC	CASSLLVSEQYF
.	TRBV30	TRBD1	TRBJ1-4	TGTGCCTGGAATCCGGGACAGGGAGATGAAAAACTGTTTTTT	CAWNPGQGDEKLFF